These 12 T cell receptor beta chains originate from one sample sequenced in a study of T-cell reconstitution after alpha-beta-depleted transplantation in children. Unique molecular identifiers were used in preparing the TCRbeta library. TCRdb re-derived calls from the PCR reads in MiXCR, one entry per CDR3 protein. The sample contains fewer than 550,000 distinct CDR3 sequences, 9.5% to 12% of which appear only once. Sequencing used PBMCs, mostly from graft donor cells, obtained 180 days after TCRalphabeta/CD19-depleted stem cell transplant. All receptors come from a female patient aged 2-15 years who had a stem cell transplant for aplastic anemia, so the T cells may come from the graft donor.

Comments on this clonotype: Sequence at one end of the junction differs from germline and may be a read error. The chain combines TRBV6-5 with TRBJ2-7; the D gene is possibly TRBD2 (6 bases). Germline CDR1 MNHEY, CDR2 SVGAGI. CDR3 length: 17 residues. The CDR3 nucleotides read TGTCCCAGCAGTTACACGTCTCTAGCGCTTAGCTCCTACGAGCAGTACTTC. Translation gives CPSSYTSLALSSYEQYF.

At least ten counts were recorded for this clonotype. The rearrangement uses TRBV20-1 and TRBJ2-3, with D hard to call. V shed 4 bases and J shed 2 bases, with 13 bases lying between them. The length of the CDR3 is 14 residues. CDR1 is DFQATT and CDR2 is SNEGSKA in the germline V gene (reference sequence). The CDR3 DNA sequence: TGCAGTGCTAAGGAGCCGTGGAACACAGATACGCAGTATTTT. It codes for CSAKEPWNTDTQYF.

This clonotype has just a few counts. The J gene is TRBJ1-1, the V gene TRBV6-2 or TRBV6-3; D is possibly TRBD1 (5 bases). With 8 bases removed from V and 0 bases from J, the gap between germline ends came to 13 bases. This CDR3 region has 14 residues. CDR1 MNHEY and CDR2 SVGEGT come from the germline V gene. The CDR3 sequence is CASSRGVMNTEAFF. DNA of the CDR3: TGTGCCAGCTCCCGGGGGGTCATGAACACTGAAGCTTTCTTT.

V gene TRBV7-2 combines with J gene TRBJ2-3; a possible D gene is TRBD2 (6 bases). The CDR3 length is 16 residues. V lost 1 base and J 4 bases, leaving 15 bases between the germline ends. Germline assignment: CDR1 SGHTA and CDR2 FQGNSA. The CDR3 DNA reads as TGTGCCAGCAGCTTAGTGGGACGGACGGGGGCAGATACGCAGTATTTT. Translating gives CASSLVGRTGADTQYF.

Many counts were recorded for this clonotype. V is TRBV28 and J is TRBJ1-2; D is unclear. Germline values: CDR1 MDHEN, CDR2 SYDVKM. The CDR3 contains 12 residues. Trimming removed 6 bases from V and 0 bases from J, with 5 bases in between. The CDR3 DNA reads TGTGCCAGCAGCACCCCTAACTATGGCTACACCTTC. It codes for CASSTPNYGYTF.

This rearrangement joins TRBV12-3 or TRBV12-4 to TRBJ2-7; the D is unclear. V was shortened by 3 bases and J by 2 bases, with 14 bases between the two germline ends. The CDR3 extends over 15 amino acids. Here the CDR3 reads CASSFKGYGPYEQYF. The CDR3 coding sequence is TGTGCCAGCAGTTTCAAAGGGTACGGTCCCTACGAGCAGTACTTC.

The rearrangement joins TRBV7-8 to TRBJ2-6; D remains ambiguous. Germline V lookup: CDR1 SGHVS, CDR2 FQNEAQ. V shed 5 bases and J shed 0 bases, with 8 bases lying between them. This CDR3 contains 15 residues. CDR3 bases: TGTGCCAGCAGCCGACAATTCTCTGGGGCCAACGTCCTGACTTTC. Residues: CASSRQFSGANVLTF.

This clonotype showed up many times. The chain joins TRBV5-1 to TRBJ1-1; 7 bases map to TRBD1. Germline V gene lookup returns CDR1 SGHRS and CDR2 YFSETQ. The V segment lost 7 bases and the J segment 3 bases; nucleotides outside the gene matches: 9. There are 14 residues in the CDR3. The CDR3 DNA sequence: TGCGCCAGCGGCCCCGGGACAGCCTACACTGAAGCTTTCTTT. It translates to CASGPGTAYTEAFF.

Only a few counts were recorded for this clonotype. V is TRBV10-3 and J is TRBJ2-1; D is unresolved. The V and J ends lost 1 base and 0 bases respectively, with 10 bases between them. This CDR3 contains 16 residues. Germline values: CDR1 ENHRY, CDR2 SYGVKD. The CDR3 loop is CAISEFAVSSYNEQFF. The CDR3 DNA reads TGTGCCATCAGTGAGTTTGCGGTAAGCTCCTACAATGAGCAGTTCTTC.

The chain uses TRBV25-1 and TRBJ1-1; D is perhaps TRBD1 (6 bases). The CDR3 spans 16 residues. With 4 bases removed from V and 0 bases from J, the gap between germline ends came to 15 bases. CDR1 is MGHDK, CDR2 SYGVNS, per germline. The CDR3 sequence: CASSGGADSLNTEAFF. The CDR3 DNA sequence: TGTGCCAGCAGTGGCGGGGCGGACAGCTTGAACACTGAAGCTTTCTTT. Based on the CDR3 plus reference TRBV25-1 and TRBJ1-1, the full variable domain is EADIYQTPRYLVIGTGKKITLECSQTMGHDKMYWYQQDPGMELHLIHYSYGVNSTEKGDLSSESTVSRIRTEHFPLTLESARPSHTSQYLCASSGGADSLNTEAFFGQGTRLTVV.

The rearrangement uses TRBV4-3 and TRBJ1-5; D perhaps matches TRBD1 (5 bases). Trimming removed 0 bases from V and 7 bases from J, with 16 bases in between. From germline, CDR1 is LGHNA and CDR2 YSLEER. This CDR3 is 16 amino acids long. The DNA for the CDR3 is TGCGCCAGCAGCCAAGATGCAGGGTGGACCCCACAGCCCCAGCATTTT. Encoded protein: CASSQDAGWTPQPQHF.

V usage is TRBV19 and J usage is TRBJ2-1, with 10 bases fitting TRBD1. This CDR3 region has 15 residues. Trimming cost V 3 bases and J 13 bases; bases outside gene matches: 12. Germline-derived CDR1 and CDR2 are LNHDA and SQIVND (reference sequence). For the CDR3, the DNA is TGTGCCAGTAGTATTATCTTCTTTGGGGACAGGGGTCAGTTCTTC. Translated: CASSIIFFGDRGQFF.